This T cell receptor (beta chain) was sequenced for a study of regulatory T cells in long-lasting Graves disease (dated by TCRdb to about 2021). Concerning the study at large: Patients with newly diagnosed Graves' disease had been on antithyroid drugs for under 3 months. Peripheral blood TCR sequencing and RNA sequencing compared persistent Graves' disease patients with newly diagnosed Graves' disease patients. The study was conducted in China and was registered as a clinical trial. A total of roughly 35 samples underwent TCR sequencing: around 13 from persistent and 20 from newly diagnosed Graves' disease patients.

Study-level results and caveats: A larger number of public clonotypes was shared among persistent patients (fewer than 3,000) than among newly diagnosed patients (approximately 930). The small sample size was acknowledged by the authors as a limitation that may reduce accuracy. Persistent disease showed preferential use of TRBV28, TRBJ1-2 and TRBJ2-5, whereas newly diagnosed disease favored TRBV20-1 and TRBJ2-1. Lower TCR Shannon entropy and fewer highly expanded clones were observed in persistent Graves' disease patients than in newly diagnosed patients, which suggested clonal expansion. Sequencing and analysis were restricted to the TCR beta chain. Only peripheral blood was studied, because thyroid tissue, the primary lesion, was inaccessible.

This clonotype was seen ten or more times. The target of this receptor is not known. Its ends do not fully match the called genes, so a read error is possible. Libraries were built with multiplex PCR. Sequenced on an Illumina HiSeq 4000. To build TCR beta libraries, CDR3 regions were amplified by Arm-PCR using iRepertoire HTBI primers. Before sequencing, the PCR products underwent gel purification. Under the source paper's analysis protocol: Gene usage analysis of CDR3 amino acid clonotypes used the 60 to 75 TRBV and some 13 TRBJ segments found across samples. Filtered high-quality paired reads were merged into contigs using COPE and FqMerger. BLAST was used to align contigs to IMGT TRBV, TRBD and TRBJ reference genes, with CDR3 defined following IMGT. Any clonotype with a frequency above 0.1% was classified as a highly expanded clone. Repertoire diversity was measured by Shannon entropy, and V-J evenness by the Gini coefficient. Public clonotypes were defined as clonotypes shared by more than one individual. TCRdb reworked the public reads: Q25 trimming with fastp, MiXCR clone assembly, productive beta chains retained. Rows with one shared CDR3 protein collapse into an entry with the most common genes and DNA. The V and J calls and clone size are TCRdb's, not the authors'. Within this sample are roughly 440,000 distinct CDR3 sequences, with about a sixth of them counted one time only. About a quarter of the sample is in the top ten clones.

The germline V gene (reference sequence) provides CDR1 GTSNPN and CDR2 SVGIG. The CDR3 numbers 12 residues from cysteine through phenylalanine. Left in the record is the CDR3 DNA by itself, 36 bases read in frame from the first base. What this sample's time point label stands for: newly diagnosed GD, antithyroid drugs for less than 3 months. For both TCR sequencing and RNA sequencing, RNA was extracted from PBMCs using TRIzol. Graves' disease was diagnosed according to American Thyroid Association guidelines. Patients were recruited from an endocrinology department in Xi'an, China. Each patient gave approximately 10 milliliters of peripheral blood, collected in an EDTA anticoagulant tube. Ficoll Paque Plus density gradient separation was used to isolate PBMCs, and no additional T cell sorting was done. RNA quality was checked with an Agilent 2100 Bioanalyzer and agarose gel, and concentration with a NanoDrop 2000.

This sample also belongs to another study, concerning T cells in Graves' hyperthyroidism and ophthalmopathy. As described in the second report: Stable Graves' hyperthyroidism was defined as no progression to ophthalmopathy during 18 months of follow-up. Hyperthyroidism patients were newly diagnosed, with disease duration under 2 months, and aged 18 to 65 years. Patients with uncontrolled infections, other autoimmune diseases, pregnancy or lactation were excluded. Clinical symptoms, serum thyroxine and TRAb, thyroid ultrasound, and orbital computed tomography formed the basis for the diagnoses. For the first round of RT-PCR on the TCR CDR3, the HTBI primer set was used together with the Qiagen OneStep RT-PCR kit. Most expanded thyroid clonotypes (frequency above 0.001) were also detected in blood, suggesting blood repertoires may reflect thyroid immune responses. A model built on a 13 V-J signature distinguished ophthalmopathy from stable hyperthyroidism, reaching approximately 89% sensitivity and approximately 83% specificity in cross-validation and 80%/75% in testing. In validation, the model predicted progression to ophthalmopathy a median of about 6.5 months before onset, with roughly 70% sensitivity and roughly 72% specificity. TCR V-J signatures able to tell the groups apart were searched for in a discovery cohort of 90 to 100 patients, of whom roughly 42 had Graves' ophthalmopathy and about 60 had stable Graves' hyperthyroidism. Prospective prediction of ophthalmopathy was tested in an independent validation cohort consisting of fewer than 20 hyperthyroidism patients and around 17 patients who later progressed to ophthalmopathy. For training and testing, the roughly 93 patients in the discovery cohort were randomly divided in a 7:3 ratio. Thyroid tissue and blood T-cell repertoires from about six Graves' hyperthyroidism patients were also compared in the study. After blood sampling, hyperthyroidism patients were treated with methimazole at a starting dose of 30 mg daily, and ophthalmopathy patients were treated with high-dose intravenous methylprednisolone. A second multiplex PCR round built the libraries, followed by size selection and purification. Libraries were sequenced paired-end with 100 bp reads on an Illumina HiSeq2000. SOAPnuke was used to process the raw data, removing reads that contained adapters or uncalled bases, had a mean Phred below 15, or lacked an exact match to the constant primer or identifier. High-quality paired reads were merged using COPE v1.2.5, and each unique nucleotide sequence was defined as a clonotype. Clonotypes were aligned to IMGT TRBV, TRBD and TRBJ reference segments using MiTCR v1.1. The analysis was restricted to V-J combinations with a frequency above 0.0001, which together covered roughly 99% of the repertoires. A TCS score was defined as the ratio of F50 (clonal expansion) to E x V (chaos), with BLOSUM62-based TCRdist applied between CDR3 peptides within each V-J. Welch's t-statistics and random forest reduced just over 500 V-J features to 13, which were used in a naive Bayes classifier (R e1071). Sample size was not statistically predetermined, and blinding of investigators to group allocation was not performed. The paper describes TCR Vbeta CDR3 sequencing of 135 peripheral blood samples, made up of 43 ophthalmopathy patients, approximately 76 hyperthyroidism patients and about 17 progressor patients.

Specimen: peripheral blood mononuclear cells (PBMCs), collected at new diagnosis, from a patient treated with antithyroid drugs. The clonotype originates from a woman under 30 with Graves disease. Donor details come from another sample of the same person, matched by shared clones. The chain links TRBV30 with TRBJ1-1, with no confident D gene call. The nucleotides read TGTGCCTGCGCAGAGGCGAACTCTGAAGCTTTCTTT. This yields the protein CACAEANSEAFF.